These 2 T cell receptor beta chains were all obtained from the same sample, sequenced in a study of Graves' ophthalmopathy and Graves' hyperthyroidism. The study amplified TCR beta CDR3 regions using RNA transcripts. The workflow started with a first-round RT-PCR run with HTBI primers and then moved on to a second-round multiplex PCR. TCRdb re-analysed the multiplex PCR reads in MiXCR, keeping a single row per CDR3 protein. Among some 160,000 distinct CDR3 sequences listed, roughly 36% were seen once. Sequenced material: peripheral blood. These receptor sequences come from a man under 40 with Graves' ophthalmopathy.

Ten or more counts support this clonotype. The rearrangement links TRBV7-8 to TRBJ2-7; D remains unclear. Germline V gene sequence: CDR1 SGHVS, CDR2 FQNEAQ. Deletions cut 4 bases from V and 4 bases from J, with 14 bases between. The CDR3 has 14 amino acids. The CDR3 is CASSSRQKGYEQYF. Here the CDR3 DNA reads TGTGCCAGCAGCTCTAGGCAGAAGGGTTACGAGCAGTACTTC.

This clonotype occurred a few times. The genes are TRBV7-2 and TRBJ2-5; TRBD2 aligns across 8 bases. CDR1 and CDR2 (germline): SGHTA, FQGNSA. With 3 bases clipped from V and 5 bases from J, the junction kept 11 bases outside the gene matches. The CDR3 is 16 amino acids. DNA for the CDR3: TGTGCCAGCAGCTTTGTCCGGGAGGGTAAGCCGGAGACCCAGTACTTC. This translates into CASSFVREGKPETQYF.